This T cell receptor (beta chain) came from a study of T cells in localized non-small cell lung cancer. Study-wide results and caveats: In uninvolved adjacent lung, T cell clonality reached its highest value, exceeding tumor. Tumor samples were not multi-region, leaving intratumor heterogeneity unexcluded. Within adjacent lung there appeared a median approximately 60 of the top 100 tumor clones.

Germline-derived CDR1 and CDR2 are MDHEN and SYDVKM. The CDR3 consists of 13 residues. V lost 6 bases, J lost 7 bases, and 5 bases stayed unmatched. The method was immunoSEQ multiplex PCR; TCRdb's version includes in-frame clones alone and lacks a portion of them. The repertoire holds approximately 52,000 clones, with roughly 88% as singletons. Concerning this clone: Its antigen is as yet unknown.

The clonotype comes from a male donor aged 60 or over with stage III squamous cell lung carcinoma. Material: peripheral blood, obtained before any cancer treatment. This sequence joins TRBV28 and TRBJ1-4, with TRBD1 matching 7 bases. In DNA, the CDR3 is TGTGCCAGCAGGCAGACAGGGACTGAAAAACTGTTTTTT. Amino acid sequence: CASRQTGTEKLFF.